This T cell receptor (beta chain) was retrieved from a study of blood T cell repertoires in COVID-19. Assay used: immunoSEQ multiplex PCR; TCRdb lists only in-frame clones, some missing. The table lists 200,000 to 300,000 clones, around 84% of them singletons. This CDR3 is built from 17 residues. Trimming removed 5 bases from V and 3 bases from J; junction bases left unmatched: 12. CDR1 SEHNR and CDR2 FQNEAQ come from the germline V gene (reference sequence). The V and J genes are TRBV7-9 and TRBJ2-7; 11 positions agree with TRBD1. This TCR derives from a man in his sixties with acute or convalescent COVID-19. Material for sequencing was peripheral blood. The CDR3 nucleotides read TGTGCCAGCAGCGACACCCTGGGACAGGGGGGCCTCTACGAGCAGTACTTC. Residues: CASSDTLGQGGLYEQYF.